This TCR beta chain was recorded in a study of CD8 T cells in Susac syndrome. Of note for this clonotype: Its antigen remains unidentified.

Notes on the study in general: As acknowledged by the study, its TCR sequencing and HLA analysis included a relatively small number of individuals. CD8+ clonal expansion in Susac peaked in TEMRA cells and active patients.

This CDR3 comprises 14 residues. Germline V gene lookup returns CDR1 SQVTM and CDR2 ANQGSEA. V dropped 3 bases and J dropped 7; count of bases not matched to a gene: 6. Purification of the CD8+ and CD4+ T cells relied on negative isolation, and TEMRA cells underwent FACS enrichment. RNA totalling roughly 0.5 to 1 ug underwent reverse transcription with random hexamers. TCRdb called the immunoSEQ multiplex PCR reads again in MiXCR, with one record for every CDR3 protein. The sample has approximately 87,000 distinct CDR3 sequences; approximately 96% are singletons. Sample: CD8+ T cells from PBMCs. This clonotype was obtained from a human donor with Susac syndrome. The chain employs TRBV29-1 and TRBJ2-1, with 10 bases lining up with TRBD2. The CDR3 sequence is CSVESSGSGNEQFF. The CDR3 region has the DNA TGCAGCGTTGAGTCTAGCGGGAGCGGTAATGAGCAGTTCTTC.